These T cell receptor beta chains were read from a single sample in a study of regulatory T cells in long-lasting Graves disease. TCRdb reprocessed the multiplex PCR reads with MiXCR, giving one entry per CDR3 protein. The sample comprises roughly 500,000 distinct CDR3 sequences, 14% of which are singletons, and roughly 15% rests with the top ten. The data were also submitted as part of a second study, on T cells in Graves' hyperthyroidism and ophthalmopathy.

The sequenced sample was peripheral blood mononuclear cells (PBMCs), obtained at new diagnosis, from a patient treated with antithyroid drugs. Receptor source: a woman in her forties or fifties with Graves disease. The CDR3 runs from the conserved cysteine through the conserved F or W. The D gene is left open where the match is weak. Only some rows state a clone size, as once, few, many or a class for expanded clones.

v_call: TRBV11-2
j_call: TRBJ2-1
clone_size: many
d_call: TRBD2
cdr3_nt: TGTGCCAGCAGTTCCTGGACTAGCGGGAGGACCTACAATGAGCAGTTCTTC
cdr3_aa: CASSSWTSGRTYNEQFF

v_call: TRBV19
j_call: TRBJ2-2
clone_size: few
d_call: NA
cdr3_nt: TGTGCCAGTAGTGTGGACCAATTCACCGGGGAGCTGTTTTTT
cdr3_aa: CASSVDQFTGELFF

v_call: TRBV7-6
j_call: TRBJ1-3
clone_size: NA
d_call: NA
cdr3_nt: TGTGCCAGCAGCAATCTGATGGGGGATGAAAACACCATATATTTT
cdr3_aa: CASSNLMGDENTIYF

v_call: TRBV7-9
j_call: TRBJ1-2
clone_size: many
d_call: TRBD1
cdr3_nt: TGTGCCAGCAGCAAGGACAGGTTGGGAAATAATGGCTACACCTTC
cdr3_aa: CASSKDRLGNNGYTF

v_call: TRBV28
j_call: TRBJ1-2
clone_size: NA
d_call: TRBD1
cdr3_nt: TGTGCCAGCGGGCCGGGACAGGGAGGCTACACCTTC
cdr3_aa: CASGPGQGGYTF

v_call: TRBV20-1
j_call: TRBJ2-1
clone_size: NA
d_call: TRBD2
cdr3_nt: TGCAGTGCGGAGGGGAAGGCCGGGGCGGGAGGCCGGGGTGGGGAGCAGTTCTTC
cdr3_aa: CSAEGKAGAGGRGGEQFF

v_call: TRBV3-1
j_call: TRBJ2-3
clone_size: NA
d_call: TRBD2
cdr3_nt: TGTGCCAGCAGCCCTCGACTAGCGGGAGATAAAACAGATACGCAGTATTTT
cdr3_aa: CASSPRLAGDKTDTQYF

v_call: TRBV20-1
j_call: TRBJ2-5
clone_size: many
d_call: TRBD2
cdr3_nt: TGCAGTGCTAGAGATGGGGCGGGAGTAGGAGAGACCCAGTACTTC
cdr3_aa: CSARDGAGVGETQYF

v_call: TRBV18
j_call: TRBJ2-1
clone_size: NA
d_call: TRBD2
cdr3_nt: TGTGCCAGCTCACCGCTGACTAGCGGGAGGGCCAATGAGCAGTTCTTC
cdr3_aa: CASSPLTSGRANEQFF

v_call: TRBV11-2
j_call: TRBJ2-3
clone_size: many
d_call: TRBD1
cdr3_nt: TGTGCCAGCACCGACGGGACAGGGGGCCCAGATACGCAGTATTTT
cdr3_aa: CASTDGTGGPDTQYF

v_call: TRBV7-9
j_call: TRBJ1-2
clone_size: few
d_call: NA
cdr3_nt: TGTGCCAGCAGCTTCTCCCCGATAGACGTAAGGGGCTACACCTTC
cdr3_aa: CASSFSPIDVRGYTF

v_call: TRBV28
j_call: TRBJ2-5
clone_size: few
d_call: NA
cdr3_nt: TGTGCCAGCAGTGCCCCGGGGACAATTGGGATCCAAGAGACCCAGTACTTC
cdr3_aa: CASSAPGTIGIQETQYF

v_call: TRBV29-1
j_call: TRBJ1-4
clone_size: few
d_call: NA
cdr3_nt: TGCAGCGCCACTTTTTTTGGGCGCTCATTTGAAAAACTGTTTTTT
cdr3_aa: CSATFFGRSFEKLFF

v_call: TRBV29-1
j_call: TRBJ2-2
clone_size: once
d_call: NA
cdr3_nt: TGCAGCGTTTTTAACACCGGGGGGCTGTTTTTT
cdr3_aa: CSVFNTGGLFF

v_call: TRBV28
j_call: TRBJ2-4
clone_size: many
d_call: NA
cdr3_nt: TGTGCCAGCAGTCCCTCAGATGCCAAAAACATTCAGTACTTC
cdr3_aa: CASSPSDAKNIQYF

v_call: TRBV27
j_call: TRBJ2-7
clone_size: few
d_call: NA
cdr3_nt: TGTGCCAGCAGCGCGTACGGGGATTTCTCCTACGAGCAGTACTTC
cdr3_aa: CASSAYGDFSYEQYF

v_call: TRBV6-2/TRBV6-3
j_call: TRBJ2-2
clone_size: NA
d_call: NA
cdr3_nt: TGTGCCAGCAGTGACTCACAGGGAGACGCCGGGGAGCTGTTTTTT
cdr3_aa: CASSDSQGDAGELFF

v_call: TRBV28
j_call: TRBJ2-7
clone_size: many
d_call: TRBD2
cdr3_nt: TGTGCCAGCAGTTCCGAACCGTCACTAGCGGGAGATGAGTACTTC
cdr3_aa: CASSSEPSLAGDEYF

v_call: TRBV20-1
j_call: TRBJ2-1
clone_size: few
d_call: TRBD2
cdr3_nt: TGCAGTGCTAGACGGGAAGCGGGAGTTTCCTACAATGAGCAGTTCTTC
cdr3_aa: CSARREAGVSYNEQFF

v_call: TRBV30
j_call: TRBJ2-2
clone_size: few
d_call: NA
cdr3_nt: TGTGCCTGGAATGGCGGGAATGGGAAGGGGTACACCGGGGAGCTGTTTTTT
cdr3_aa: CAWNGGNGKGYTGELFF

v_call: TRBV6-2/TRBV6-3
j_call: TRBJ1-2
clone_size: many
d_call: NA
cdr3_nt: TGTGCCAGCAGATACAGTCGTGACTATGGCTACACCTTC
cdr3_aa: CASRYSRDYGYTF

v_call: TRBV10-3
j_call: TRBJ2-1
clone_size: many
d_call: TRBD2
cdr3_nt: TGTGCCATCAGTGACTCGACTAGCGGGAGAGACAATGAGCAGTTCTTC
cdr3_aa: CAISDSTSGRDNEQFF

v_call: TRBV5-1
j_call: TRBJ2-7
clone_size: many
d_call: NA
cdr3_nt: TGCGCCAGCAGCTTGGAGTATCCTAGCAGGGTCTACGAGCAGTACTTC
cdr3_aa: CASSLEYPSRVYEQYF

v_call: TRBV27
j_call: TRBJ1-5
clone_size: many
d_call: NA
cdr3_nt: TGTGCCAGCAGTTTATTATCCCGGGACGGCTCCAATCAGCCCCAGCATTTT
cdr3_aa: CASSLLSRDGSNQPQHF

v_call: TRBV6-2/TRBV6-3
j_call: TRBJ2-5
clone_size: few
d_call: NA
cdr3_nt: TGTGCCAGCAGTGAACCAGGGGGGAGCCGAGGGGAGACCCAGTACTTC
cdr3_aa: CASSEPGGSRGETQYF

v_call: TRBV3-1
j_call: TRBJ2-1
clone_size: few
d_call: TRBD2
cdr3_nt: TGTGCCAGCAGCCAAGGACTAGCGGGAGAGTTTGACGAGCAGTTCTTC
cdr3_aa: CASSQGLAGEFDEQFF

v_call: TRBV6-1
j_call: TRBJ2-3
clone_size: NA
d_call: NA
cdr3_nt: TGTGCCAGCAGTCAGGGACCGGGCCTCACAGATACGCAGTATTTT
cdr3_aa: CASSQGPGLTDTQYF

v_call: TRBV12-5
j_call: TRBJ2-2
clone_size: many
d_call: NA
cdr3_nt: TGTGCTAGTGGTCTGACACCTTCGAGCACCGGGGAGCTGTTTTTT
cdr3_aa: CASGLTPSSTGELFF

v_call: TRBV6-1
j_call: TRBJ2-7
clone_size: NA
d_call: TRBD2
cdr3_nt: TGTGCCAGCATTCCACCGGGACTAGAGCAGTACTTC
cdr3_aa: CASIPPGLEQYF

v_call: TRBV7-8
j_call: TRBJ2-3
clone_size: many
d_call: TRBD2
cdr3_nt: TGTGCCAGCAGCCAAATAAGCGGGGCCGCGGATACGCAGTATTTT
cdr3_aa: CASSQISGAADTQYF

v_call: TRBV30
j_call: TRBJ2-1
clone_size: many
d_call: NA
cdr3_nt: TGTGCCTGGAGGGAACCGGGGTTGGGGCCGGTCGATGAGCAGTTCTTC
cdr3_aa: CAWREPGLGPVDEQFF

v_call: TRBV7-3
j_call: TRBJ2-3
clone_size: NA
d_call: NA
cdr3_nt: TGTGCCAGCAGCTTAACTTCGTTATACACAGATACGCAGTATTTT
cdr3_aa: CASSLTSLYTDTQYF

v_call: TRBV28
j_call: TRBJ2-1
clone_size: NA
d_call: TRBD2
cdr3_nt: TGTGCCAGCAGCCAAGTGGGCCCCGGGACTAGCGGGACCTACAATGAGCAGTTCTTC
cdr3_aa: CASSQVGPGTSGTYNEQFF

v_call: TRBV29-1
j_call: TRBJ2-2
clone_size: NA
d_call: TRBD1
cdr3_nt: TGCAGCGCCTCGGGACAGGTGGACACCGGGGAGCTGTTTTTT
cdr3_aa: CSASGQVDTGELFF

v_call: TRBV4-2
j_call: TRBJ2-7
clone_size: few
d_call: NA
cdr3_nt: TGTGCCAGCAGCCTACGGACCGATCGGTCCTACGAGCAGTACTTC
cdr3_aa: CASSLRTDRSYEQYF

v_call: TRBV9
j_call: TRBJ2-5
clone_size: NA
d_call: NA
cdr3_nt: TGTGCCAGCAGCGTAGAGATATCTGACAGAGAGACCCAGTACTTC
cdr3_aa: CASSVEISDRETQYF

v_call: TRBV6-1
j_call: TRBJ1-1
clone_size: NA
d_call: TRBD1
cdr3_nt: TGTGCCAGCAAAACGGGACAGGTCACTGAAGCTTTCTTT
cdr3_aa: CASKTGQVTEAFF

v_call: TRBV2
j_call: TRBJ2-7
clone_size: many
d_call: NA
cdr3_nt: TGTGCCAGCAGTGAAGGAACAGGGCAGCTTCTGAACTTC
cdr3_aa: CASSEGTGQLLNF

v_call: TRBV7-9
j_call: TRBJ2-4
clone_size: NA
d_call: NA
cdr3_nt: TGTGCCAGCAGCTTCCAACTAGCTCAAAACATTCAGTACTTC
cdr3_aa: CASSFQLAQNIQYF

v_call: TRBV7-3
j_call: TRBJ2-1
clone_size: many
d_call: TRBD1
cdr3_nt: TGTGCCAGCAGCTTACAAGGGACAGGGGCTGAGCAGTTCTTC
cdr3_aa: CASSLQGTGAEQFF

v_call: TRBV28
j_call: TRBJ2-1
clone_size: many
d_call: TRBD2
cdr3_nt: TGTGCCAGCAGCCTTGGACTAGCGAGAAACAATGAGCAGTTCTTC
cdr3_aa: CASSLGLARNNEQFF

v_call: TRBV30
j_call: TRBJ1-1
clone_size: few
d_call: NA
cdr3_nt: TGTGCCTGGAGTTTGCAAGTTTCGGGGGCTTTCTTT
cdr3_aa: CAWSLQVSGAFF